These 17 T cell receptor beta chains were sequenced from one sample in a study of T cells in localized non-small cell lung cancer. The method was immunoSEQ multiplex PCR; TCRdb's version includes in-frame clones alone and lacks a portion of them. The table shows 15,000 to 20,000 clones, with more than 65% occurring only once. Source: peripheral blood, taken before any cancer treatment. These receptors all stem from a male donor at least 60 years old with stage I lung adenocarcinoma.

This CDR3 reads CASSLVGRGRASYEQYF. The CDR3 DNA sequence: TGTGCCAGCAGCTTAGTGGGCCGCGGGAGGGCCAGCTACGAGCAGTACTTC. V and J are TRBV7-9 and TRBJ2-7; 9 nucleotides match TRBD2. The CDR3 has 17 residues. V was clipped by 1 base and J by 3 bases; unmatched bases: 10. The germline V gene has CDR1 SEHNR and CDR2 FQNEAQ (reference sequence).

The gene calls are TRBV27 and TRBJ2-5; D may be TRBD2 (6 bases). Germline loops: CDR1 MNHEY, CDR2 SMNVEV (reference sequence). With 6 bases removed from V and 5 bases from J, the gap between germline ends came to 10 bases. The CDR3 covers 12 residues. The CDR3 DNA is TGTGCCAGCAGCCCGGAGGGGGAGACCCAGTACTTC. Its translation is CASSPEGETQYF.

The CDR3 is CASSARQGVLSSEQFF. The CDR3 DNA is TGTGCCAGCAGCGCCCGACAGGGGGTATTATCCAGTGAGCAGTTCTTC. The chain employs TRBV9 and TRBJ2-1, with 9 bases aligning to TRBD1. V lost 3 bases and J lost 9; bases outside the gene matches: 13. The CDR3 covers 16 residues. Germline V gene sequence: CDR1 SGDLS, CDR2 YYNGEE.

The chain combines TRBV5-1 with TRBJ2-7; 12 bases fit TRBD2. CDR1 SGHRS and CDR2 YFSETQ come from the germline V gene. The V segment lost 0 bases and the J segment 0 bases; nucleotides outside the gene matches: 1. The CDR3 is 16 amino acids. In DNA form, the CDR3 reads TGCGCCAGCAGCTTGGCGACTAGCGGGGGCTCCTACGAGCAGTACTTC. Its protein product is CASSLATSGGSYEQYF. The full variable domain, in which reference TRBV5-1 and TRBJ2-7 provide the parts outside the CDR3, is KAGVTQTPRYLIKTRGQQVTLSCSPISGHRSVSWYQQTPGQGLQFLFEYFSETQRNKGNFPGRFSGRQFSNSRSEMNVSTLELGDSALYLCASSLATSGGSYEQYFGPGTRLTVT.

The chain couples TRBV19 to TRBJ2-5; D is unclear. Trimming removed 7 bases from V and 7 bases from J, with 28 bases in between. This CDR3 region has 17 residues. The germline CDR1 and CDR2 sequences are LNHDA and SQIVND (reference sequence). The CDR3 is CASTGAPWTGPPTTQYF. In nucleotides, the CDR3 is TGTGCCAGTACGGGCGCCCCCTGGACCGGACCACCCACGACCCAGTACTTC.

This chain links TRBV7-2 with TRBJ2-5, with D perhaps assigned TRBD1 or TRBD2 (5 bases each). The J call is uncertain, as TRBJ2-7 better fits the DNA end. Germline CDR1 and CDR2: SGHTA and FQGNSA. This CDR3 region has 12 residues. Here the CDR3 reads CASRGRTYEQYF. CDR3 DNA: TGTGCCAGCAGGGGACGGACCTACGAGCAGTACTTC.

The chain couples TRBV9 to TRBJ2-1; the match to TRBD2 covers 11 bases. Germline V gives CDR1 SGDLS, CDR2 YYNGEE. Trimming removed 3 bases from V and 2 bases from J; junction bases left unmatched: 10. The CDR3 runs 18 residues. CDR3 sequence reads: CASSGGSGRAETYNEQFF. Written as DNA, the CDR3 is TGTGCCAGCAGCGGGGGTAGCGGGAGGGCCGAGACCTACAATGAGCAGTTCTTC.

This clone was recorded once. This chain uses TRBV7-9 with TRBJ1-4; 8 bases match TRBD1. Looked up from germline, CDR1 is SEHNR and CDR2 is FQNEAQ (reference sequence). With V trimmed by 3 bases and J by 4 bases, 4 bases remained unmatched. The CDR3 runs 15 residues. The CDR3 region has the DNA TGTGCCAGCAGCTTGCAGGGGGCAGTTAATGAAAAACTGTTTTTT. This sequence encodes CASSLQGAVNEKLFF.

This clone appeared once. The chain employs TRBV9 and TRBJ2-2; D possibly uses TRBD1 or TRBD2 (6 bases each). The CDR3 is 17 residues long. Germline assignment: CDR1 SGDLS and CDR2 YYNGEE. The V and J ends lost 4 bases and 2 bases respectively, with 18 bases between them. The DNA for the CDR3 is TGTGCCAGCAGCCGAGGGGGGCAGGGATCAAACACCGGGGAGCTGTTTTTT. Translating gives CASSRGGQGSNTGELFF.

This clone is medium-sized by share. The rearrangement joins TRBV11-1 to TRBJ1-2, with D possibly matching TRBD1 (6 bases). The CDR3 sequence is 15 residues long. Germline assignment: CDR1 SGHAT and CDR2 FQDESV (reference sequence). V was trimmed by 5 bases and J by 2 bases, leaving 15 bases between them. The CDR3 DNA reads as TGTGCCAGCAGCCCCTCGAGGACAGCCAACTATGGCTACACCTTC. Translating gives CASSPSRTANYGYTF.

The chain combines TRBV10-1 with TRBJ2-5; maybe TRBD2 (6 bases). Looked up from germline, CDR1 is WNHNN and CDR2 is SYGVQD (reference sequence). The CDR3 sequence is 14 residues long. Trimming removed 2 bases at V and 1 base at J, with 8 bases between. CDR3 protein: CASSEGRSQETQYF. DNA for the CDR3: TGCGCCAGCAGTGAGGGGAGGTCCCAAGAGACCCAGTACTTC.

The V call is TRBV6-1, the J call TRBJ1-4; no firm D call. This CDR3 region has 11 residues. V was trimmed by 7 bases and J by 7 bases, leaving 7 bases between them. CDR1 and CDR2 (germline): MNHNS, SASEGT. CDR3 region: CASTRSEKLFF. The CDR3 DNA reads TGTGCCAGCACCCGGAGTGAAAAACTGTTTTTT.

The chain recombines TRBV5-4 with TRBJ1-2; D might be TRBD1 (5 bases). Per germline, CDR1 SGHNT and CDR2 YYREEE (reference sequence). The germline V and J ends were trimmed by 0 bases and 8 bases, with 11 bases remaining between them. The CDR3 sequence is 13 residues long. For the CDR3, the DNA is TGTGCCAGCAGCTTGGTGGGGGGAACCGGCTACACCTTC. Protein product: CASSLVGGTGYTF.

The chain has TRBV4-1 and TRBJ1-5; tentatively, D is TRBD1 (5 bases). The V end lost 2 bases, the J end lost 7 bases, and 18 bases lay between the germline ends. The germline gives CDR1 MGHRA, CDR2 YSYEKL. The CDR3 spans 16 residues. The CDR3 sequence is CASSQTGARGSQPQHF. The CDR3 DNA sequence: TGCGCCAGCAGCCAAACAGGAGCGCGCGGATCGCAGCCCCAGCATTTT.

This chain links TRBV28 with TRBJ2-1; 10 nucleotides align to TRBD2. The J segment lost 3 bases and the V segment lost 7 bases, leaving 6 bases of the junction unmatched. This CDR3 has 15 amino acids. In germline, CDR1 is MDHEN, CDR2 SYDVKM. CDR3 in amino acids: CASTIGTSDYNEQFF. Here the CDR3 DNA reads TGTGCCAGCACCATCGGGACTAGCGACTACAATGAGCAGTTCTTC.

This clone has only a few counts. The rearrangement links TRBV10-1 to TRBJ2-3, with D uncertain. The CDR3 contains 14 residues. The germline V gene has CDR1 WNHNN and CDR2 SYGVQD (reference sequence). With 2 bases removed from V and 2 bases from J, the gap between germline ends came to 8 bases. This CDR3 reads CASSEAEYTDTQYF. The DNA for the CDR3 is TGCGCCAGCAGTGAGGCAGAGTACACAGATACGCAGTATTTT.

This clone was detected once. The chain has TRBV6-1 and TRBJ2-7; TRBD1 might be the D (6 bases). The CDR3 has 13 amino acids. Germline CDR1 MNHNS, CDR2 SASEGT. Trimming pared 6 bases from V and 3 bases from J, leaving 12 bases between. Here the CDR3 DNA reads TGTGCCAGCAGCTCCGGACAGATCTACGAGCAGTACTTC. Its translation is CASSSGQIYEQYF.